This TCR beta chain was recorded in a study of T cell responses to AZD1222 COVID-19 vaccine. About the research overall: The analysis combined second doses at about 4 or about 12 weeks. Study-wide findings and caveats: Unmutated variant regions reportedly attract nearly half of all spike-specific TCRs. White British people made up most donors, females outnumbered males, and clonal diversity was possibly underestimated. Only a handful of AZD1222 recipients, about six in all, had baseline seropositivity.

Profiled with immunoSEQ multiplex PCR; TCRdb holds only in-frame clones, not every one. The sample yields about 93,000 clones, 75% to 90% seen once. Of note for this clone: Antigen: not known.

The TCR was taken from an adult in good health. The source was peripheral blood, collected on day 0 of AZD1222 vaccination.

The CDR3 reads CATSRGQGAGETQYF. The CDR3 region has the DNA TGTGCCACCAGCAGAGGACAGGGGGCTGGAGAGACCCAGTACTTC. The chain employs TRBV15 and TRBJ2-5, with 10 nucleotides matching TRBD1. The CDR3 totals 15 residues. Losses at the gene ends were 1 base for V and 4 bases for J; bases not matched to a gene: 3. Per germline, CDR1 LNHNV and CDR2 YYDKDF (reference sequence).